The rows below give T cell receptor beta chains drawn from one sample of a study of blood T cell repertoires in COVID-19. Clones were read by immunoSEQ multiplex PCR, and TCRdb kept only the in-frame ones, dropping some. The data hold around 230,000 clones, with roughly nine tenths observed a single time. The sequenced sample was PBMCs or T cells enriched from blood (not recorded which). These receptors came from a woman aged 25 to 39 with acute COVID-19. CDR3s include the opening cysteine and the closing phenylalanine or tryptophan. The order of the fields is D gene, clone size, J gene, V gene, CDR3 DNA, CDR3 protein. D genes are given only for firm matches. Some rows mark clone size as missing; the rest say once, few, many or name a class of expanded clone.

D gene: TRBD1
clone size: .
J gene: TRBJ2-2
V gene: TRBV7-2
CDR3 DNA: TGTGCCAGCAGCCCCCGCACATTAACAGGGGTCAAGACCGGGGAGCTGTTTTTT
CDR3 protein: CASSPRTLTGVKTGELFF

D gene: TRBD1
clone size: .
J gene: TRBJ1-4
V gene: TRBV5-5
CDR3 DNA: TGTGCCAGCAGCCTGACAGGGGGTGAAAAACTGTTTTTT
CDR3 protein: CASSLTGGEKLFF

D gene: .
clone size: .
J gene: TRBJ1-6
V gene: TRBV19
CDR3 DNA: TGTGCCAGTACCCAAATGGGGGGCTATAATTCACCCCTCCACTTT
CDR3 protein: CASTQMGGYNSPLHF

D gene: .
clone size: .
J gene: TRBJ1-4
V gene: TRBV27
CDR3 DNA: TGTGCCAGCAGGCGGACCAGGGGAACTAATGAAAAACTGTTTTTT
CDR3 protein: CASRRTRGTNEKLFF

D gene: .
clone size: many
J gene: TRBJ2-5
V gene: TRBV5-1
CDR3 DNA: TGCGCCAGCAGCTTGGACAACCAAGAGACCCAGTACTTC
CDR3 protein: CASSLDNQETQYF

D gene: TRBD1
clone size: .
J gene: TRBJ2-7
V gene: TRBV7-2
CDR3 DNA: TGTGCCAGCAGCTTTGACAGGGCCGAGCAGTACTTC
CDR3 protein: CASSFDRAEQYF

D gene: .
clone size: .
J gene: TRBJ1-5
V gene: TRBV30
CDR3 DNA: TGTGCCTGGAGTGGACGGGGTATTTTACAGCCCCAGCATTTT
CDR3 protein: CAWSGRGILQPQHF

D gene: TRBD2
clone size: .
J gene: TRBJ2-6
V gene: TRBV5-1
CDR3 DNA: TGCGCCAGCAGCTTGACTAGCGGGGGGGCTTATGGCTCTGGGGCCAACGTCCTGACTTTC
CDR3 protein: CASSLTSGGAYGSGANVLTF

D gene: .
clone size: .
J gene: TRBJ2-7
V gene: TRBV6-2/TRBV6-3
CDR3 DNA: TGTGCCAGCAGTTACCACGGGGGCTCCTACGAGCAGTACTTC
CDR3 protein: CASSYHGGSYEQYF

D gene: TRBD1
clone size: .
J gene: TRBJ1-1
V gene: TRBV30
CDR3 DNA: TGTGCCTGGAAAATGACAGGGAAGGGCGCTGAAGCTTTCTTT
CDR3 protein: CAWKMTGKGAEAFF

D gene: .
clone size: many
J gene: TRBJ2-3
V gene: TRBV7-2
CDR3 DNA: TGTGCCAGCGGGGACTTCGTGGGCACGCAGTATTTT
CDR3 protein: CASGDFVGTQYF

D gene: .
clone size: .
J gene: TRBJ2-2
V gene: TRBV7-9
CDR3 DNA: TGTGCCAGCAGCTTCAGGTCAGGAGGCACCGGGGAGCTGTTTTTT
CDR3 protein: CASSFRSGGTGELFF

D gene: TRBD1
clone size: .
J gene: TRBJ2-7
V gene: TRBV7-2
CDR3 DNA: TGTGCCAGCAGCTTCATTCCGGGACAGGGGACCTACGAGCAGTACTTC
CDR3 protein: CASSFIPGQGTYEQYF

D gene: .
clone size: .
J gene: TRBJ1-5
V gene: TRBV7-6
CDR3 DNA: TGTGCCAGCAGCTTAGAGTCGGCAGGGTACAGTCAGCCCCAGCATTTT
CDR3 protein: CASSLESAGYSQPQHF

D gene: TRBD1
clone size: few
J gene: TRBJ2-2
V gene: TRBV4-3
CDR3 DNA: TGCGCCAGCAGCCAAGCACGGACAGGGATGAACACCGGGGAGCTGTTTTTT
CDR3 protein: CASSQARTGMNTGELFF

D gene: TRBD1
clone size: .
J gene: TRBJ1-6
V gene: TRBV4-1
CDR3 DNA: TGCGCCAGCAGCTACCGGGACAGGGATTCACCCCTCCACTTT
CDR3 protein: CASSYRDRDSPLHF

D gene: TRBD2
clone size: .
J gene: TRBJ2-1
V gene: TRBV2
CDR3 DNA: TGTGCCAGCAGGCGGATAGCGGGTTGGGAGCAGTTCTTC
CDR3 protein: CASRRIAGWEQFF

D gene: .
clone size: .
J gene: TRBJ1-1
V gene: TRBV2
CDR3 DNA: TGTGCCAGCAGTGTAAAAAGAAACGACAGGAACACTGAAGCTTTCTTT
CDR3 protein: CASSVKRNDRNTEAFF

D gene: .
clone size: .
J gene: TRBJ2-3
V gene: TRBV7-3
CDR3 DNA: TGTGCCAGCAGCTTACGGCGGGGCACAGATACGCAGTATTTT
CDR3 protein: CASSLRRGTDTQYF

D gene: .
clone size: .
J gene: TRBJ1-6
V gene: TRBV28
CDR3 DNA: TGTGCCAGCGCGGGACGGTCACCCCTCCACTTT
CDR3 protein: CASAGRSPLHF

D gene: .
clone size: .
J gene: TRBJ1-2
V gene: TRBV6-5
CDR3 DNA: TGTGCCAGCAGTTACTCGAAAGGTTCAGGGTATGGCTACACCTTC
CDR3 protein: CASSYSKGSGYGYTF

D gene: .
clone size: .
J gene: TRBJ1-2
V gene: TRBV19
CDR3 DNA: TGTGCCAGTAGTACAGGCAAAAATACAGGAAAATCCTATGGCTACACCTTC
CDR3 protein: CASSTGKNTGKSYGYTF